Described below is a single T cell receptor beta chain sequence and its context. Trimming left V 1 base short and J 0 bases short, with 4 bases between. Germline V gene data show CDR1 as DFQATT and CDR2 as SNEGSKA (reference sequence). This CDR3 contains 13 residues. This specimen comes from a study of human T cells and chemical hapten exposure. The time point denotes: healthy volunteer bleed at 6 weeks. The authors' total RNA extraction used unfractionated whole blood. Using its own MiXCR run on the RACE reads, TCRdb lists one record per CDR3 protein. The data hold under 45,000 distinct CDR3 sequences, with around 5.5% observed a single time.

The TCR comes from a human donor in good health. Some clones in this sample may be carry-over from other donors' samples. The chain combines TRBV20-1 with TRBJ1-3; D gene uncertain. Sequencing was done on a sample of whole blood. DNA for the CDR3: TGCAGTGCTAGAGTAGGCTCTGGAAACACCATATATTTT. Translating gives CSARVGSGNTIYF.